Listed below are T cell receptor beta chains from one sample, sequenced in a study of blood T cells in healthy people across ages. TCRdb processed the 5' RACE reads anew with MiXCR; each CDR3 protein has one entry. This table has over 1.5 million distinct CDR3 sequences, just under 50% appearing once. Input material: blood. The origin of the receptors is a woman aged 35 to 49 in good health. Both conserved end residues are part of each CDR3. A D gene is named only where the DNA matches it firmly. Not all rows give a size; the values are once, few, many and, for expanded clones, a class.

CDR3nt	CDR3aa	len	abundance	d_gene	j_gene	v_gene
TGTGCCAGCAGTTTAACCCTCGGGGGCAGCTCCTACAATGAGCAGTTCTTC	CASSLTLGGSSYNEQFF	17	.	.	TRBJ2-1	TRBV28
TGTGCCAGCGAGGACAGGGCCTCCTACGAGCAGTACTTC	CASEDRASYEQYF	13	.	TRBD1	TRBJ2-7	TRBV6-5
TGTGCCAGCAGCTTAGCGCCGGGACTAGCGGGCACAGATACGCAGTATTTT	CASSLAPGLAGTDTQYF	17	few	TRBD2	TRBJ2-3	TRBV7-2
TGTGCCAGCTCACCACCGGGGAGTGGGCGGAGACCCCTCCACTTT	CASSPPGSGRRPLHF	15	.	.	TRBJ1-6	TRBV18
TGCGCCAGCAGGTTCGGGGGTGGCAGTCCGGTGGAGACCCAGTACTTC	CASRFGGGSPVETQYF	16	.	.	TRBJ2-5	TRBV5-1
TGTGCCAGCAGCCAGAGACTAGCGGGGATTTACAATGAGCAGTTCTTC	CASSQRLAGIYNEQFF	16	few	TRBD2	TRBJ2-1	TRBV4-2
TGTGCCAGCAGCCCTTCCGTTAGCGGGGGCACAGATACGCAGTATTTT	CASSPSVSGGTDTQYF	16	.	TRBD2	TRBJ2-3	TRBV6-6
TGTGCCAGCAGCCCTCTTCTGGAAGCTTTCTTT	CASSPLLEAFF	11	.	.	TRBJ1-1	TRBV7-2
TGTGCTGGCAGCTTAGCCCCTAACAGGGGTGAGACCCAGTACTTC	CAGSLAPNRGETQYF	15	.	TRBD1	TRBJ2-5	TRBV7-7
TGCAGTGCTAGAGAACTAGCGGGTGCGTACAATGAGCAGTTCTTC	CSARELAGAYNEQFF	15	few	TRBD2	TRBJ2-1	TRBV20-1
TGCAGTGCTAGAGGATATAATTCACCCCTCCACTTT	CSARGYNSPLHF	12	.	.	TRBJ1-6	TRBV20-1
TGTGCCAGCAGTTTGGATGGCGGGGGGTACCAAGAGGCCCAGTACTTC	CASSLDGGGYQEAQYF	16	.	TRBD2	TRBJ2-5	TRBV12-3/TRBV12-4
TGCGCCAGCAGCCAAGCCCGTTTGGATACGCAGTATTTT	CASSQARLDTQYF	13	.	.	TRBJ2-3	TRBV4-3
TGCAGCGTTCAAAGCGGGGGATCCATCAATGAGCAGTTCTTC	CSVQSGGSINEQFF	14	few	TRBD2	TRBJ2-1	TRBV29-1
TGTGCCAGCAGCCCGGCCCCCCACAGGGGCGGATACAATGAGCAGTTCTTC	CASSPAPHRGGYNEQFF	17	.	TRBD1	TRBJ2-1	TRBV7-2
TGTGCCAGCAGCCGCGCGGGGGATAGTAACTATGGCTACACCTTC	CASSRAGDSNYGYTF	15	.	.	TRBJ1-2	TRBV5-6
TGTGCCAGCAGTTCCGGCCTTCGGCGGGGGGGAACAGATACGCAGTATTTT	CASSSGLRRGGTDTQYF	17	few	TRBD2	TRBJ2-3	TRBV6-6
TGTGCCAGTAGTATCAGGGGCGCAGGGGGCCGTCAAGAGACCCAGTACTTC	CASSIRGAGGRQETQYF	17	once	TRBD1	TRBJ2-5	TRBV19
TGTGCCAGCAGCCCACTAGCGGGGGGAGCCCCAGATACGCAGTATTTT	CASSPLAGGAPDTQYF	16	few	TRBD2	TRBJ2-3	TRBV7-9
TGCAGTGCTCAGGGGTATGAGCAGTTCTTC	CSAQGYEQFF	10	.	.	TRBJ2-1	TRBV20-1
TGTGCCAGCTCATCCGGCGGTAGAAACTATGGCTACACCTTC	CASSSGGRNYGYTF	14	few	.	TRBJ1-2	TRBV18
TGCAGTGCTACTGGTCCAGCGGGGGGTTACGAGCAGTACTTC	CSATGPAGGYEQYF	14	.	TRBD2	TRBJ2-7	TRBV20-1
TGTGCCAGCAGCTTGTCCAGGGGGCACCTGTATAGCAATCAGCCCCAGCATTTT	CASSLSRGHLYSNQPQHF	18	.	TRBD1	TRBJ1-5	TRBV6-2/TRBV6-3
TGCAGTGCCCCCCCGGGGAGGGGCCGCCAATACAATGAGCAGTACTTC	CSAPPGRGRQYNEQYF	16	.	TRBD2	TRBJ2-5	TRBV20-1
TGCAGTGCTCAGTCAGTCAGGGTAGCGGGGGTCGGCAATGAGCAGTACTTC	CSAQSVRVAGVGNEQYF	17	.	TRBD2	TRBJ2-5	TRBV20-1
TGCGCCAGCAGCCAAGAAGAATTCGGGGAGGTAGGGGGACCTGAAGCTTTCTTT	CASSQEEFGEVGGPEAFF	18	.	.	TRBJ1-1	TRBV4-1
TGTGCCAGCAGTTTAATAGGATCGGGGCATAATTCACCCCTCCACTTT	CASSLIGSGHNSPLHF	16	once	.	TRBJ1-6	TRBV12-3/TRBV12-4
TGTGCCAGCAGCTTAAGTGGCAGGAGAACCACAGATACGCAGTATTTT	CASSLSGRRTTDTQYF	16	few	.	TRBJ2-3	TRBV7-2
TGTGCCAGCAGACCCCTCTTAAGCGTAGAAGCTTTCTTT	CASRPLLSVEAFF	13	once	.	TRBJ1-1	TRBV6-6
TGCAGTGCTACTACAGCGGGGAAAAGCACAGATACGCAGTATTTT	CSATTAGKSTDTQYF	15	.	TRBD2	TRBJ2-3	TRBV20-1
TGCAGTGCTAGTCTACTTTTGGGGGGGGGAATAAAGCAGTTCTTC	CSASLLLGGGIKQFF	15	few	TRBD2	TRBJ2-1	TRBV20-1
TGTGCCAGCAGTCTCCCCGGGGGGCTCTCCTATAATTCACCCCTCCACTTT	CASSLPGGLSYNSPLHF	17	.	.	TRBJ1-6	TRBV7-9